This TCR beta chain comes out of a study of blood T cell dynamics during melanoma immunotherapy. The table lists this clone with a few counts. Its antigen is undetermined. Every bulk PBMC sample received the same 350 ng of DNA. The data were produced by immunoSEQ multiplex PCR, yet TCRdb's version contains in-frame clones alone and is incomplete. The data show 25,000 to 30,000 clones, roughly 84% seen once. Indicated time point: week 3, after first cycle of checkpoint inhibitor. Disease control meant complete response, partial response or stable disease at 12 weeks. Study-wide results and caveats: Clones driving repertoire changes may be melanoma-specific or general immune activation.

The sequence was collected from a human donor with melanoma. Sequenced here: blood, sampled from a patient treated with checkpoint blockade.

This chain's CDR3 is CASKLATNTGELFF. The CDR3 DNA reads TGTGCCAGCAAACTAGCTACGAACACCGGGGAGCTGTTTTTT. V gene TRBV7-9 combines with J gene TRBJ2-2; perhaps TRBD2 as D (6 bases). The germline CDR1 and CDR2 sequences are SEHNR and FQNEAQ (reference sequence). Trimming shortened V by 7 bases and J by 0 bases, and 9 bases separated the two germline ends. CDR3 length: 14 amino acids. The full variable domain, completed using reference TRBV7-9 and TRBJ2-2, is DTGVSQNPRHKITKRGQNVTFRCDPISEHNRLYWYRQTLGQGPEFLTYFQNEAQLEKSRLLSDRFSAERPKGSFSTLEIQRTEQGDSAMYLCASKLATNTGELFFGEGSRLTVL.